This TCR beta chain was sequenced for a study of control samples from healthy donors and cancer patients. This table comes from immunoSEQ multiplex PCR, and its TCRdb copy is limited to in-frame clones, with some not included. Among approximately 100,000 clones, around 90% were seen once, and the ten largest hold approximately 3%. This CDR3 spans 15 amino acids. Germline CDR1 is MNHEY and CDR2 is SMNVEV (reference sequence). V was shortened by 0 bases and J by 6 bases, with 12 bases between the two germline ends. The gene calls are TRBV27 and TRBJ2-1; D might be TRBD2 (6 bases). Sequenced input: blood. The TCR was taken from a human donor in good health. The donor label of this sample is uncertain. The CDR3 here is CASSLSMGRLNEQFF. Written as DNA, the CDR3 is TGTGCCAGCAGTTTATCGATGGGGAGGCTCAATGAGCAGTTCTTC.